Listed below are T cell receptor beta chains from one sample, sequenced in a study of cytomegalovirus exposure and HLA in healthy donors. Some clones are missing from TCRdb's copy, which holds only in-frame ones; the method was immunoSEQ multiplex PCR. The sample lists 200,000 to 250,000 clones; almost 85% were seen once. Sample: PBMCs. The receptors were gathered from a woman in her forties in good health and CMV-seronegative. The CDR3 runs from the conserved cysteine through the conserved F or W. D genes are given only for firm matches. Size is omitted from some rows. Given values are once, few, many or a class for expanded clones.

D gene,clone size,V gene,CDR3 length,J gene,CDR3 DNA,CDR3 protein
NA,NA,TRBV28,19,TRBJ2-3,TGTGCCAGCAGTCGAGAAGTGTTCACCGTGGGGGGGCTCGGAGATACGCAGTATTTT,CASSREVFTVGGLGDTQYF
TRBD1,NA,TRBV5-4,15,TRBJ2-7,TGTGCCAGCAGCTTCGCCCCGGGACAGGGATACGAGCAGTACTTC,CASSFAPGQGYEQYF
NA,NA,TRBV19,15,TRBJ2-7,TGTGCCAGTAGTATAGTCGCAGGGGATGCCTACGAGCAGTACTTC,CASSIVAGDAYEQYF
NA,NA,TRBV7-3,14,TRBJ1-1,TGTGCCAGCAGCTTAGTGGGATCAGGGACTGAAGCTTTCTTT,CASSLVGSGTEAFF
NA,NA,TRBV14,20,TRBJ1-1,TGTGCCAGCAGTCTCGGTTGGCGCTCTGGCGGGGACTACTCGAACACTGAAGCTTTCTTT,CASSLGWRSGGDYSNTEAFF
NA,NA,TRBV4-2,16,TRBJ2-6,TGTGCCAGCAGCCCCACGAGGGCCTCTGGGGCCAACGTCCTGACTTTC,CASSPTRASGANVLTF
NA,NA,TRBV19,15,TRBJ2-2,TGTGCCAGTAGTATGGCGGGGCTCTACACCGGGGAGCTGTTTTTT,CASSMAGLYTGELFF
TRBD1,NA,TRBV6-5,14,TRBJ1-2,TGTGCCAGCAGTTACAGGGGGCGCTTCTATGGCTACACCTTC,CASSYRGRFYGYTF
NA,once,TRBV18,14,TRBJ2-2,TGTGCCAGCTCACCACAGAGATACACCGGGGAGCTGTTTTTT,CASSPQRYTGELFF
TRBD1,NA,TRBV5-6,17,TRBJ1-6,TGTGCCAGCAGCTTATTTGACAGGGGCTTCGGGGATCGGCCCCTCCACTTT,CASSLFDRGFGDRPLHF
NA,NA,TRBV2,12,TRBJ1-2,TGTGCCACCCAGGGTTCCCCCTATGGCTACACCTTC,CATQGSPYGYTF
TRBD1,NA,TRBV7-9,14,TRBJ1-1,TGTGCCAGCAGCGTAAACCAGGGGGCCACTGAAGCTTTCTTT,CASSVNQGATEAFF
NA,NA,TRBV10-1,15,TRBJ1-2,TGCGCCAGCAGTGAGTCTATGCGGGGCTCGGCTGGCTACACCTTC,CASSESMRGSAGYTF
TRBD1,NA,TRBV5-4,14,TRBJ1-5,TGTGCCAGCAGCTTAGACAGGGGTTCGCAGCCCCAGCATTTT,CASSLDRGSQPQHF
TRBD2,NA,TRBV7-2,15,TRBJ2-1,TGTGCCAGCAGTTCGGGAGGGAAGTGGTACAATGAGCAGTTCTTC,CASSSGGKWYNEQFF
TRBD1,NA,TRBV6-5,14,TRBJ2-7,TGTGCCAGCAGTTTTACAGGGGTGGGCTACGAGCAGTACTTC,CASSFTGVGYEQYF
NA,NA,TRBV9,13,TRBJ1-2,TGTGCCAGCAGCGTAGATAGCCTAGGTGGCTACACCTTC,CASSVDSLGGYTF
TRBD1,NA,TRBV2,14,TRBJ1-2,TGTGCCAGCAGGAAGAGACAGGGTGAGGAAGGCTACACCTTC,CASRKRQGEEGYTF
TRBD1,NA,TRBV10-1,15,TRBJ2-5,TGCGCCAGCAGTGACCTTCGGGACAGGGAAGAGACCCAGTACTTC,CASSDLRDREETQYF
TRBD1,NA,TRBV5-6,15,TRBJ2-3,TGTGCCAGCAGCATTGGACAGGGAGGCCCAGATACGCAGTATTTT,CASSIGQGGPDTQYF
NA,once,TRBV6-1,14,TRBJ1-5,TGTGCCAGCAGTTTTGACAGGCACAATCAGCCCCAGCATTTT,CASSFDRHNQPQHF
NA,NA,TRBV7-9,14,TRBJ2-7,TGTGCCAGCAGCTTAACGGCAGGGAGGAACGAGCAGTACTTC,CASSLTAGRNEQYF
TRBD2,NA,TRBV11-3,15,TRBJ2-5,TGTGCCAGCAGCTTAGACGGACTAGCTGGTGAGACCCAGTACTTC,CASSLDGLAGETQYF
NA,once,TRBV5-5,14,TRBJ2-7,TGTGCCAGCTGCCTCGGTCTTTCGCATTACGAGCAGTACTTC,CASCLGLSHYEQYF
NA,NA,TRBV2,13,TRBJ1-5,TGTGCCAGCAGCGGAGCCCGGTATCAGCCCCAGCATTTT,CASSGARYQPQHF
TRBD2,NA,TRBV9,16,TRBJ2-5,TGTGCCAGCAGCCCTGGGGGAGGGCGGGGACAAGAGACCCAGTACTTC,CASSPGGGRGQETQYF
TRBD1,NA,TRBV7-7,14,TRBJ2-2,TGTGCTAGCAGCCCGGGACAGAGCACCGGGGAGCTGTTTTTT,CASSPGQSTGELFF